In this sample, the clone carrying this TCR beta chain turned up a few times. These data belong to a study of T cells after yellow fever vaccination. V lost 4 bases and J lost 0, with 10 bases in between. Germline CDR1 and CDR2: SGHDN and FVKESK. The CDR3 runs to 14 residues. TCRdb called the 5' RACE reads again in MiXCR, with one record for every CDR3 protein. This table holds hundreds of thousands of distinct CDR3 sequences, 9% to 15% found once. The chain combines TRBV14 with TRBJ2-7; perhaps TRBD1 as D (5 bases). Sequenced material: PBMCs, taken on the day of the yellow fever booster vaccination. This TCR was sampled from a man younger than 45 who received the YFV17D yellow fever vaccine. The CDR3 loop reads CASSRTGHSYEQYF. CDR3 coding DNA: TGTGCCAGCAGCCGTACAGGCCACTCCTACGAGCAGTACTTC.